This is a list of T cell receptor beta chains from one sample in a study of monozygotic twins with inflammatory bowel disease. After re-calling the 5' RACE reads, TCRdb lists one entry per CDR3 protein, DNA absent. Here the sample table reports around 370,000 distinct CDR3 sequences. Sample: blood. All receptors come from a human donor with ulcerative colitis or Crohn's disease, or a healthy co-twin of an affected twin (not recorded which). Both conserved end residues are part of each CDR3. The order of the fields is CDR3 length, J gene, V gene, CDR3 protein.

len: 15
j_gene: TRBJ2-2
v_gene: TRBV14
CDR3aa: CASSQFWVNTGELFF

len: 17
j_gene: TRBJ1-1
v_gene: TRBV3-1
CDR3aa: CASSPGTAPTIDTEAFF

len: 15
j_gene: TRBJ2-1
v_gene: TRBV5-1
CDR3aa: CASSFTSGGRNEQFF

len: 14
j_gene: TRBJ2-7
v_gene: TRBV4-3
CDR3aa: CASSQVQGLPEQYF

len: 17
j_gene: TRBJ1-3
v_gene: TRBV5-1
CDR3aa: CASSSGTGPWDGNTIYF

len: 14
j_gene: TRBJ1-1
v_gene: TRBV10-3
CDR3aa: CAISDKFSDTEAFF

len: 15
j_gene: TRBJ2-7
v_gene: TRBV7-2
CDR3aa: CASSPQGGPTYEQYF

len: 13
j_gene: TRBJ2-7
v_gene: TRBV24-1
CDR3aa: CANALGVSSEQYF

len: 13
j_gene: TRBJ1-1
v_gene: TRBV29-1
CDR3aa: CSGGGRLNTEAFF

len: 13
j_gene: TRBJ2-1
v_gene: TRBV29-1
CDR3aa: CSVPRLAGYEQFF

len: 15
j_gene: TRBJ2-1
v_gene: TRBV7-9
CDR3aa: CASSLVRGSVHEQFF

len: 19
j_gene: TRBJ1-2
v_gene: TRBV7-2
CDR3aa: CASSLAGGQGARRPSGYTF

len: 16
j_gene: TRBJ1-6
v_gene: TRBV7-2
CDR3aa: CASSPQRQVVYSPLHF

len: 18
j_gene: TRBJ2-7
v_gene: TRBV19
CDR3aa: CASSPNHGGGWTPYEQYF

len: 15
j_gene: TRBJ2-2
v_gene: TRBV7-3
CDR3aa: CASSMGDANTGELFF

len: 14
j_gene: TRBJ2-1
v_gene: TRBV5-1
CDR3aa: CASSLVSSGDEQFF

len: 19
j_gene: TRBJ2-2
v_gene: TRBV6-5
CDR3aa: CASSYSRSGTGVNTGELFF

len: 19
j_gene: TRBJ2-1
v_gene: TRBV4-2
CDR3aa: CASSHTSGGPLSSYNEQFF

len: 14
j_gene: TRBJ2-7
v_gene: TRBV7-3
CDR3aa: CASRRGTDSYEQYF

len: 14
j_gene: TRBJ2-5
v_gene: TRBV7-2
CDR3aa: CASSLDLNQETQYF

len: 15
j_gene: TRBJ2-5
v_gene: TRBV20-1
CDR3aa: CSARGPGVRKETQYF

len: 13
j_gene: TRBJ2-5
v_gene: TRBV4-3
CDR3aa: CASSQEGGETQYF

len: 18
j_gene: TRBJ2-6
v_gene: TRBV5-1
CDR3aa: CASSSGTGANSGANVLTF

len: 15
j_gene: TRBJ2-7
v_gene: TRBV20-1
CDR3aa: CSVRGLAGGSYEQYF

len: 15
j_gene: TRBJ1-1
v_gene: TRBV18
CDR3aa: CASSPPGRLNTEAFF